The 25 T cell receptor beta chains listed next were all sequenced from one sample in a study of blood T cell repertoires in COVID-19 (dated by TCRdb to the early 2020s). The receptor library was made with the immunoSEQ multiplex PCR assay. TCRdb holds this immuneACCESS table with in-frame rearrangements only. Some clones are missing; in checked studies, unresolved V genes explain under half, and the rest has no known cause. The table for this sample lists fewer than 100,000 clones; 82% of them were counted only once. The ten largest clonotypes hold under 30% of the sample. Sequenced material: peripheral blood. These receptors were collected from a human donor in a cohort sampled during active COVID-19.

The CDR3 DNA follows: TGTGCCAGCGGGGGGGGGCTTGACACCGGGGAGCTGTTTTTT. Translated: CASGGGLDTGELFF. J is TRBJ2-2 and V is TRBV27, with a tentative D call TRBD2 (7 bases). Germline V lookup: CDR1 MNHEY, CDR2 SMNVEV (reference sequence). The CDR3 is 14 residues long. The V and J ends lost 8 bases and 3 bases respectively, with 13 bases between them.

This chain links TRBV29-1 with TRBJ1-5; D not resolved. Germline loops: CDR1 SQVTM, CDR2 ANQGSEA. The CDR3 spans 13 residues. V dropped 4 bases and J dropped 0 bases, with 7 bases sitting between them. The CDR3 reads CSVGGNSNQPQHF. CDR3 DNA: TGCAGCGTTGGAGGGAATAGCAATCAGCCCCAGCATTTT.

This chain links TRBV6-2 or TRBV6-3 with TRBJ2-5; no clear D gene. The CDR3 loop spans 13 amino acids. The ends were cut back, 4 bases at V and 3 bases at J, with 9 bases in the middle. Germline V gene data show CDR1 as MNHEY and CDR2 as SVGEGT. The CDR3: CASSSDTKETQYF. The CDR3 nucleotides read TGTGCCAGCAGTTCTGACACGAAAGAGACCCAGTACTTC.

The genes are TRBV6-5 and TRBJ2-3, with 9 bases lining up with TRBD2. Trimming cost V 6 bases and J 1 base; bases outside gene matches: 5. The germline CDR1 and CDR2 sequences are MNHEY and SVGAGI. The CDR3 loop spans 15 amino acids. Here the CDR3 DNA reads TGTGCCAGCAGCTATCAGCGGGGGGGCACAGATACGCAGTATTTT. This codes for CASSYQRGGTDTQYF.

This clone came up a few times. J is TRBJ1-5 and V is TRBV15; 7 bases are a match to TRBD1. There are 18 residues in the CDR3. Germline values: CDR1 LNHNV, CDR2 YYDKDF (reference sequence). The ends lost 2 bases at V and 4 bases at J; junction bases unmatched: 14. In DNA, the CDR3 is TGTGCCACCAGCAGAATTCGGGGGCAGGGGGTTGGAAATCAGCCCCAGCATTTT. Translating it yields CATSRIRGQGVGNQPQHF.

V usage is TRBV5-1 and J usage is TRBJ1-2, with 8 bases identical to TRBD1. Germline CDR1 is SGHRS and CDR2 is YFSETQ. Unmatched junction bases numbered 4, after V lost 0 bases and J lost 6 bases. This CDR3 has 14 amino acids. The DNA of the CDR3 is TGCGCCAGCAGCTTGGATGGACAGGGTAATGGCTACACCTTC. It encodes CASSLDGQGNGYTF.

The V gene is TRBV10-3, the J gene TRBJ2-1; 13 bases agree with TRBD2. This CDR3 has 14 residues. CDR1 and CDR2 (germline): ENHRY, SYGVKD. V was clipped by 10 bases and J by 4 bases; unmatched bases: 4. In nucleotides, the CDR3 is TGTGCCAGCGGACTAGCGGGGGTATACAATGAGCAGTTCTTC. It encodes CASGLAGVYNEQFF.

The gene calls are TRBV29-1 and TRBJ1-2, with D unclear. Germline CDR1 is SQVTM and CDR2 is ANQGSEA. CDR3 length: 12 residues. Deletions cut 2 bases from V and 8 bases from J, with 12 bases between. The CDR3 DNA sequence: TGCAGCGTTGAATCGGGCGGGGAAGGCTACACCTTC. Amino acid sequence: CSVESGGEGYTF.

This chain joins TRBV25-1 and TRBJ2-3, with D perhaps TRBD1 (6 bases). Looked up from germline, CDR1 is MGHDK and CDR2 is SYGVNS. The CDR3 sequence is 12 residues long. V was shortened by 8 bases and J by 4 bases, with 10 bases between the two germline ends. The CDR3 here is CASAGDADTQYF. CDR3 DNA sequence: TGTGCCAGCGCAGGGGACGCAGATACGCAGTATTTT.

This clone has more than one count but fewer than ten. V is TRBV20-1 and J is TRBJ2-1; 8 nucleotides line up with TRBD2. From germline, CDR1 is DFQATT and CDR2 SNEGSKA (reference sequence). This CDR3 is built from 12 residues. V lost 3 bases and J lost 10; bases outside the gene matches: 5. The DNA of the CDR3 is TGCAGTGCTAGTACGGGGGGGGCGGAGCAGTTCTTC. Translating it yields CSASTGGAEQFF.

This chain connects TRBV30 to TRBJ2-7; TRBD1 aligns across 7 bases. Unmatched junction bases numbered 9, after V lost 0 bases and J lost 7 bases. CDR3 length: 14 amino acids. The germline V gene has CDR1 GTSNPN and CDR2 SVGIG (reference sequence). CDR3 DNA: TGTGCCTGGAGTGTACTGGGGACAGAAGAAGAGCAGTACTTC. As protein: CAWSVLGTEEEQYF.

This chain links TRBV2 with TRBJ1-5, with D possibly matching TRBD1 (5 bases). The CDR3 spans 13 residues. Trimming stripped 8 bases from V and 7 bases from J, with 15 bases between. Germline loops: CDR1 SNHLY, CDR2 FYNNEI. CDR3 residues: CASQRGGRQPQHF. The CDR3 nucleotides are TGTGCCAGCCAAAGGGGTGGCAGGCAGCCCCAGCATTTT.

The chain has TRBV2 and TRBJ2-5, with D possibly matching TRBD2 (6 bases). The germline CDR1 and CDR2 sequences are SNHLY and FYNNEI. The CDR3 has 13 residues. Trimming pared 6 bases from V and 5 bases from J, leaving 13 bases between. In DNA form, the CDR3 reads TGTGCCAGCAGCCGAGGCGGGGTTGAGACCCAGTACTTC. Encoded protein: CASSRGGVETQYF.

This clone appeared a single time. The chain recombines TRBV27 with TRBJ2-4; maybe TRBD1 (6 bases). Trimming took off 2 bases at V and 6 bases at J, with 14 bases between the two ends. Germline assignment: CDR1 MNHEY and CDR2 SMNVEV (reference sequence). This CDR3 comprises 15 residues. The DNA for the CDR3 is TGTGCCAGCAGTTTAACGTACAGGGATTCAAACATTCAGTACTTC. It codes for CASSLTYRDSNIQYF.

The chain joins TRBV6-2 or TRBV6-3 to TRBJ2-1; 15 positions agree with TRBD2. The V segment lost 5 bases and the J segment 9 bases; nucleotides outside the gene matches: 5. CDR3 size: 15 residues. The germline gives CDR1 MNHEY, CDR2 SVGEGT. CDR3 sequence: CASSPSGLAGGEQFF. The CDR3 coding sequence is TGTGCCAGCAGTCCCTCGGGACTAGCGGGGGGTGAGCAGTTCTTC.

The rearrangement joins TRBV28 to TRBJ2-7, with TRBD1 identical over 7 bases. The germline gives CDR1 MDHEN, CDR2 SYDVKM. The CDR3 extends over 13 amino acids. Unmatched junction bases numbered 3, after V lost 6 bases and J lost 1 base. The CDR3 here is CASRPGQSYEQYF. The CDR3 bases are TGTGCCAGCAGACCGGGACAGTCCTACGAGCAGTACTTC.

In its sample, this clone was seen once. Relative to the germline gene, one junction end is altered; a read error may explain this. This rearrangement joins TRBV30 to TRBJ1-4, with D possibly matching TRBD1 (5 bases). The CDR3 loop spans 11 amino acids. Looked up from germline, CDR1 is GTSNPN and CDR2 is SVGIG (reference sequence). The CDR3 loop reads CAWSVLGPRVF. Here the CDR3 DNA reads TGTGCCTGGAGTGTACTCGGACCCAGGGTTTTT.

V and J are TRBV14 and TRBJ2-7; no clear D. The CDR3 consists of 13 residues. V was shortened by 1 base and J by 2 bases, with 6 bases between the two germline ends. Germline loops: CDR1 SGHDN, CDR2 FVKESK. As DNA, the CDR3 is TGTGCCAGCAGCCAAGGGCCCGCCTACGAGCAGTACTTC. Its translation is CASSQGPAYEQYF.

The chain joins TRBV21-1 to TRBJ1-5; the table calls TRBD1, which could not be checked here. TRBV21-1 is classified as a pseudogene. This CDR3 comprises 15 residues. CDR3 amino acids: CASSGALNSNQPQHF. The CDR3 coding sequence is TGTGCCAGCAGCGGGGCACTTAATAGCAATCAGCCCCAGCATTTT.

The CDR3 spells CASSLEGMRITEAFF. The CDR3 bases are TGCGCCAGCAGCTTGGAGGGGATGAGGATCACTGAAGCTTTCTTT. The chain joins TRBV5-1 to TRBJ1-1; tentatively, D is TRBD1 (5 bases). This CDR3 region has 15 residues. The V end lost 0 bases, the J end lost 4 bases, and 13 bases lay between the germline ends. In germline, CDR1 is SGHRS, CDR2 YFSETQ.

The chain combines TRBV2 with TRBJ2-3, with 8 bases identical to TRBD1. Per the germline V gene, CDR1 is SNHLY and CDR2 is FYNNEI. The junction had 4 bases not matched to a gene; V was cut back by 8 bases and J by 0 bases. This CDR3 contains 14 residues. For the CDR3, the DNA is TGTGCCAGCGGCCGGGACAGGAGCACAGATACGCAGTATTTT. Translated: CASGRDRSTDTQYF.

The gene calls are TRBV18 and TRBJ1-4; D remains ambiguous. The CDR3 has 14 amino acids. Germline assignment: CDR1 KGHSH and CDR2 LQKENI. V was trimmed by 1 base and J by 0 bases, leaving 3 bases between them. The CDR3 protein is CASSPQPTNEKLFF. CDR3 DNA: TGTGCCAGCTCACCACAGCCAACTAATGAAAAACTGTTTTTT.

The V gene is TRBV28, the J gene TRBJ2-7; D is ambiguous. CDR1 MDHEN and CDR2 SYDVKM come from the germline V gene. V gave up 1 base and J gave up 5 bases, with 12 bases separating them. The length of the CDR3 is 14 residues. For the CDR3, the DNA is TGTGCCAGCAGTTTATCCGGTCGGGTCCACGAGCAGTACTTC. It yields the protein CASSLSGRVHEQYF. Full variable domain (outside the CDR3, taken from reference TRBV28 and TRBJ2-7): DVKVTQSSRYLVKRTGEKVFLECVQDMDHENMFWYRQDPGLGLRLIYFSYDVKMKEKGDIPEGYSVSREKKERFSLILESASTNQTSMYLCASSLSGRVHEQYFGPGTRLTVT.

The rearrangement joins TRBV15 to TRBJ2-7, with unresolved D. Germline-derived CDR1 and CDR2 are LNHNV and YYDKDF (reference sequence). V gave up 0 bases and J gave up 5 bases, with 8 bases separating them. This CDR3 has 13 amino acids. CDR3 sequence reads: CATSRDPSDEQYF. CDR3 sequence (DNA): TGTGCCACCAGCAGAGATCCGTCCGACGAGCAGTACTTC.

This chain joins TRBV10-1 and TRBJ1-1; 7 bases match TRBD1. The CDR3 is 18 amino acids. In germline, CDR1 is WNHNN, CDR2 SYGVQD (reference sequence). Losses at the gene ends were 4 bases for V and 2 bases for J; bases not matched to a gene: 16. The CDR3 nucleotides are TGCGCCAGCAGTGGGGGTGGGGACAGCATTCTCCTAAACACTGAAGCTTTCTTT. It specifies CASSGGGDSILLNTEAFF.